This T cell receptor (beta chain) is from a study of T cells after yellow fever vaccination. Study results and limitations: Sorted repertoires could include abundant contaminating clonotypes from bulk cells. Peaking on day 5 versus 15, the secondary response was faster but weaker. Some clonotypes were seen in both the CD4 and the CD8 compartments. These made up a small share and likely arose from convergent recombination.

Template-switching 5'RACE yielded the TCR cDNA; a universal primer site and UMIs were added in the process. TCRdb redid the calling of the 5' RACE reads with MiXCR, one entry per CDR3 protein. The data hold some 320,000 distinct CDR3 sequences, with around 10% observed a single time. As for this clonotype: Its antigen is currently unknown.

CDR1 is SGHTA and CDR2 is FQGTGA in the germline V gene. V was clipped by 3 bases and J by 6 bases, with 10 bases between them. The CDR3 sequence is 13 residues long. This clonotype was sampled from a man between 18 and 29 years old who received the YFV17D yellow fever vaccine. The rearrangement joins TRBV7-3 to TRBJ2-3; weak D call: TRBD2 (6 bases). Material: CD4+ T cells sorted from PBMCs, obtained 5 days after the yellow fever booster vaccination. The CDR3 nucleotides read TGTGCCAGCAGCTTGACTAGGGATGATACGCAGTATTTT. Translation gives CASSLTRDDTQYF.